The clone carrying this TCR beta chain was recorded only once. The sample originates from a study of T cell changes during pregnancy in multiple sclerosis. Germline assignment: CDR1 MNHEY and CDR2 SMNVEV (reference sequence). The germline V and J ends were trimmed by 1 base and 6 bases, with 18 bases remaining between them. The CDR3 is made up of 16 amino acids. Method: immunoSEQ multiplex PCR; TCRdb's copy keeps in-frame clones and lacks some. Here the sample spans over 85,000 clones, about nine tenths being singletons. The sequencing used peripheral blood, collected after pregnancy. V and J are TRBV27 and TRBJ1-2; a possible D gene is TRBD1 (5 bases). The receptor was isolated from a female donor in good health, enrolled as a control in a pregnancy study. The CDR3 sequence: CASSLYQGTLNDGYTF. CDR3 DNA: TGTGCCAGCAGTTTATACCAGGGAACCCTTAATGATGGCTACACCTTC.